Below are 32 T cell receptor beta chains sequenced from a single sample in a study of identical twins. From the 5' RACE reads, TCRdb called clonotypes with MiXCR, one entry per CDR3 protein. The table lists hundreds of thousands of distinct CDR3 sequences, over 9% of them singletons. This same sample was also part of a study on yellow fever vaccine responses in identical twins.

Sequences were obtained from PBMCs. The receptors shown here come from a woman in her late teens or twenties in good health.

The V gene is TRBV20-1, the J gene TRBJ2-2, with D hard to call. This CDR3 is 12 amino acids long. V was cut by 1 base and J by 4 bases, with 4 bases left in between. CDR1 and CDR2 from the germline V gene are DFQATT and SNEGSKA (reference sequence). The CDR3 DNA reads as TGCAGTGCTAGAGTCGCCACCGGGGAGCTGTTTTTT. Translated: CSARVATGELFF.

This clonotype occurred a few times. The chain has TRBV2 and TRBJ1-3, with no clear D. The CDR3 is made up of 15 amino acids. In germline, CDR1 is SNHLY, CDR2 FYNNEI. The V end was cut by 4 bases, the J end by 4 bases, with 14 bases between. The DNA of the CDR3 is TGTGCCAGCAGTGTGCAGGCCGCACTCGGAAACACCATATATTTT. Its translation is CASSVQAALGNTIYF.

The gene calls are TRBV24-1 and TRBJ2-1; the D gene is possibly TRBD1 (6 bases). Germline values: CDR1 KGHDR, CDR2 SFDVKD. Trimming took 1 base from V and 5 from J, leaving 11 bases between them. The CDR3 totals 15 residues. The CDR3 region is CATSDFSAGDNEQFF. Here the CDR3 DNA reads TGTGCCACCAGTGATTTCTCTGCAGGGGACAATGAGCAGTTCTTC.

The rearrangement joins TRBV6-2 or TRBV6-3 to TRBJ1-1; the D gene is possibly TRBD1 (6 bases). V shed 6 bases and J shed 6 bases, with 17 bases lying between them. The germline gives CDR1 MNHEY, CDR2 SVGEGT. CDR3 length equals 14 residues. The CDR3, as DNA: TGTGCCAGCAGATTACAGGGAGGGTCACCTGAAGCTTTCTTT. It is translated as CASRLQGGSPEAFF.

This clonotype showed up many times. V usage is TRBV12-3 or TRBV12-4 and J usage is TRBJ2-3; 15 bases fit TRBD2. CDR3 length: 20 amino acids. V lost 5 bases, J lost 2 bases, and 14 bases stayed unmatched. The CDR3 loop reads CASSLLPGLAGGRDTDTQYF. DNA for the CDR3: TGTGCCAGCAGTCTCCTCCCGGGACTAGCGGGAGGTCGGGACACAGATACGCAGTATTTT.

This clonotype was observed a handful of times. The chain has TRBV25-1 and TRBJ2-7; unclear D gene. The CDR3 extends over 12 amino acids. Germline-derived CDR1 and CDR2 are MGHDK and SYGVNS. V was clipped by 6 bases and J by 7 bases, with 13 bases between them. The CDR3 protein is CASSPAVKEQYF. The CDR3 DNA sequence: TGTGCCAGCAGCCCGGCGGTCAAGGAGCAGTACTTC.

This clonotype showed up just a few times. The chain combines TRBV11-2 with TRBJ2-1; unclear D gene. CDR1 and CDR2 (germline): SGHAT, FQNNGV. CDR3 length: 12 residues. The V and J ends lost 4 bases and 11 bases respectively, with 12 bases between them. In DNA form, the CDR3 reads TGTGCCAGCAGCTCCTCAACGGCACAGCAGTTCTTC. Protein product: CASSSSTAQQFF.

This clonotype showed up just a few times. The gene calls are TRBV7-2 and TRBJ2-1; the match to TRBD2 covers 11 bases. Germline V CDR1 and CDR2: SGHTA, FQGNSA. Trimming cost V 1 base and J 5 bases; bases outside gene matches: 7. The CDR3 extends over 17 amino acids. The CDR3, as DNA: TGTGCCAGCAGCTTAGTCCCCAAGACTAGCGGGAACAATGAGCAGTTCTTC. Protein product: CASSLVPKTSGNNEQFF.

The rearrangement links TRBV2 to TRBJ2-5; 8 nucleotides line up with TRBD2. The CDR3 consists of 17 residues. After removal of 0 bases from V and 4 bases from J, the junction contained 10 bases not matched to a gene. Germline-derived CDR1 and CDR2 are SNHLY and FYNNEI. The CDR3 protein is CASSEALRGGRAETQYF. The CDR3 coding sequence is TGTGCCAGCAGTGAAGCGCTTCGGGGGGGGCGAGCAGAGACCCAGTACTTC.

This clonotype has a handful of counts. The chain couples TRBV28 to TRBJ2-7; tentative D call: TRBD1 (5 bases). Germline CDR1 reads MDHEN; CDR2 reads SYDVKM. V was shortened by 1 base and J by 0 bases, with 10 bases between the two germline ends. This CDR3 has 15 residues. Written as DNA, the CDR3 is TGTGCCAGCAGTTTATCTGGGGCCGGCTCCTACGAGCAGTACTTC. Its translation: CASSLSGAGSYEQYF. The full variable domain, with the rest looked up from reference TRBV28 and TRBJ2-7, is DVKVTQSSRYLVKRTGEKVFLECVQDMDHENMFWYRQDPGLGLRLIYFSYDVKMKEKGDIPEGYSVSREKKERFSLILESASTNQTSMYLCASSLSGAGSYEQYFGPGTRLTVT.

This clonotype was picked up a small number of times. J is TRBJ2-7 and V is TRBV6-5; 10 nucleotides agree with TRBD2. J lost 0 bases, V lost 0 bases, and 5 bases had no gene match. CDR1 and CDR2 from the germline V gene are MNHEY and SVGAGI. The CDR3 is made up of 17 amino acids. CDR3 nucleotide sequence: TGTGCCAGCAGTTACTCGATGGCTAGCGGGAGCTCCTACGAGCAGTACTTC. Residues: CASSYSMASGSSYEQYF.

This clonotype was picked up many times. The chain links TRBV29-1 to TRBJ1-5; TRBD1 aligns across 8 bases. CDR3 length: 13 residues. With V trimmed by 2 bases and J by 7 bases, 4 bases remained unmatched. From germline, CDR1 is SQVTM and CDR2 ANQGSEA. The chain's CDR3 is CSVEQGAGQPQHF. As DNA, the CDR3 is TGCAGCGTTGAACAGGGGGCAGGGCAGCCCCAGCATTTT.

This clonotype turned up a few times. This chain links TRBV5-1 with TRBJ2-4; 8 bases fit TRBD1. This CDR3 spans 15 amino acids. Germline CDR1 reads SGHRS; CDR2 reads YFSETQ. The ends lost 0 bases at V and 5 bases at J; junction bases unmatched: 4. CDR3 amino acids: CASSLGDRIENIQYF. As DNA, the CDR3 is TGCGCCAGCAGCTTGGGGGACAGGATCGAAAACATTCAGTACTTC.

This clonotype was detected only a few times. CDR3 residues: CASSPQDREGDTIYF. The CDR3 bases are TGTGCCAGCAGTCCGCAAGACAGGGAGGGGGACACCATATATTTT. V usage is TRBV6-1 and J usage is TRBJ1-3, with TRBD1 identical over 7 bases. CDR1 MNHNS and CDR2 SASEGT come from the germline V gene. This CDR3 has 15 amino acids. V dropped 5 bases and J dropped 8; count of bases not matched to a gene: 12.

There are many counts of this clonotype. The chain is built from TRBV11-2 and TRBJ2-1; 10 bases are shared with TRBD1. Germline assignment: CDR1 SGHAT and CDR2 FQNNGV. The CDR3 loop spans 15 amino acids. J lost 3 bases, V lost 5 bases, and 4 bases had no gene match. This CDR3 reads CASSQGTGVYNEQFF. CDR3 DNA: TGTGCCAGCAGCCAAGGGACAGGGGTCTACAATGAGCAGTTCTTC.

The chain employs TRBV7-2 and TRBJ1-2; D may be TRBD1 (6 bases). Looked up from germline, CDR1 is SGHTA and CDR2 is FQGNSA. V dropped 5 bases and J dropped 0 bases, with 16 bases sitting between them. The CDR3 covers 16 residues. The CDR3 DNA follows: TGTGCCAGCAGCGTCACCGGGACACCATCTAACTATGGCTACACCTTC. Translating it yields CASSVTGTPSNYGYTF.

This clonotype was picked up a small number of times. The rearrangement joins TRBV12-3 or TRBV12-4 to TRBJ2-1; 8 positions match TRBD2. The V and J ends lost 6 bases and 8 bases, in that order; junction bases with no gene match: 15. The length of the CDR3 is 16 residues. CDR3 region: CASSPLIGRGFYEQFF. In nucleotides, the CDR3 is TGTGCCAGCAGCCCCCTTATCGGGAGGGGCTTTTATGAGCAGTTCTTC.

There are many counts of this clonotype. The genes are TRBV12-3 or TRBV12-4 and TRBJ1-1; 7 bases line up with TRBD1. The CDR3 has 14 residues. V was pared by 3 bases and J by 4 bases, with 5 bases of the junction left unmatched. CDR3 nucleotide sequence: TGTGCCAGCAGTTTCGGACAGGTTGCCACTGAAGCTTTCTTT. This sequence encodes CASSFGQVATEAFF.

This rearrangement joins TRBV20-1 to TRBJ1-4, with D unclear. The CDR3 sequence is 13 residues long. V dropped 0 bases and J dropped 3 bases, with 5 bases sitting between them. Germline V gene sequence: CDR1 DFQATT, CDR2 SNEGSKA (reference sequence). The CDR3 DNA is TGCAGTGCTAGAGATCCCCCTAATGAAAAACTGTTTTTT. Protein product: CSARDPPNEKLFF.

This clonotype showed up just once. The chain combines TRBV10-3 with TRBJ2-3, with D perhaps TRBD2 (6 bases). V was clipped by 10 bases and J by 6 bases, with 17 bases between them. The V gene's germline CDR1 is ENHRY and CDR2 SYGVKD. CDR3 length: 13 amino acids. CDR3 residues: CATPGGSGDTQYF. Here the CDR3 DNA reads TGTGCCACACCGGGCGGCAGCGGGGATACGCAGTATTTT.

The rearrangement links TRBV28 to TRBJ2-1; a weak D match, TRBD2 (6 bases). The germline V gene encodes CDR1 MDHEN and CDR2 SYDVKM. The CDR3 has 14 amino acids. V shed 5 bases and J shed 0 bases, with 8 bases lying between them. CDR3 bases: TGTGCCAGCAGTAGGACTACCTCCTACAATGAGCAGTTCTTC. As protein: CASSRTTSYNEQFF.

CDR3 in DNA: TGTGCCAGCAGCCGACTAGCGGGAGCAGCCCCCTACGAGCAGTACTTC. This translates into CASSRLAGAAPYEQYF. The J gene is TRBJ2-7, the V gene TRBV11-2, with TRBD2 identical over 12 bases. Germline CDR1 and CDR2: SGHAT and FQNNGV. V gave up 5 bases and J gave up 2 bases; unmatched junction bases: 7. The CDR3 loop spans 16 amino acids.

This rearrangement joins TRBV3-1 to TRBJ2-7; D remains unclear. The germline CDR1 and CDR2 sequences are LGHDT and YNNKEL (reference sequence). Between the trimmed V and J ends, which lost 3 bases and 6 bases, there was a span of 18 bases. The CDR3 has 15 residues. The CDR3 loop is CASSQPRPGPPEQYF. The CDR3 region has the DNA TGTGCCAGCAGCCAGCCCCGGCCAGGTCCCCCCGAGCAGTACTTC.

This clonotype has a count of ten or more. The chain links TRBV12-3 or TRBV12-4 to TRBJ1-6; unclear D gene. The CDR3 has 14 amino acids. Trimming shortened V by 3 bases and J by 7 bases, and 10 bases separated the two germline ends. CDR3: CASSLTQTNSPLHF. DNA for the CDR3: TGTGCCAGCAGTTTGACGCAGACCAATTCACCCCTCCACTTT.

The V gene is TRBV6-2 or TRBV6-3, the J gene TRBJ2-3, with unresolved D. Germline V gene sequence: CDR1 MNHEY, CDR2 SVGEGT. V shed 0 bases and J shed 3 bases, with 16 bases lying between them. The CDR3 loop spans 17 amino acids. The CDR3 bases are TGTGCCAGCAGTTACTCCTCAGTTCCCAGCACGACAGATACGCAGTATTTT. As protein: CASSYSSVPSTTDTQYF.

This clonotype was recorded at least ten times. The chain employs TRBV13 and TRBJ2-5; D remains unclear. The CDR3 is 14 residues long. V gave up 0 bases and J gave up 5 bases, with 10 bases separating them. Germline loops: CDR1 PRHDT, CDR2 FYEKMQ (reference sequence). CDR3 DNA sequence: TGTGCCAGCAGCTTAGGTGTAGGGCGGGAGACCCAGTACTTC. It translates to CASSLGVGRETQYF.

The chain has TRBV5-1 and TRBJ2-7; D is ambiguous. CDR1 is SGHRS, CDR2 YFSETQ, per germline. V was clipped by 0 bases and J by 4 bases, with 11 bases between them. This CDR3 contains 14 residues. The CDR3 region is CASSLEATGYEQYF. The CDR3 DNA sequence: TGCGCCAGCAGCTTGGAGGCCACGGGTTACGAGCAGTACTTC.

The chain uses TRBV2 and TRBJ2-1; perhaps TRBD1 as D (5 bases). CDR1 is SNHLY and CDR2 is FYNNEI in the germline V gene. Trimming shortened V by 2 bases and J by 5 bases, and 10 bases separated the two germline ends. The CDR3 is made up of 14 amino acids. The CDR3 here is CASSERGRNNEQFF. In DNA, the CDR3 is TGTGCCAGCAGTGAAAGGGGTAGGAACAATGAGCAGTTCTTC.

This clonotype was recorded many times. The chain recombines TRBV7-2 with TRBJ2-3, with TRBD2 as a possible D gene (6 bases). This CDR3 region has 15 residues. V was pared by 5 bases and J by 0 bases, with 12 bases between. Germline CDR1 reads SGHTA; CDR2 reads FQGNSA. In nucleotides, the CDR3 is TGTGCCAGCAGCCGCGGGAAGGGGAGCACAGATACGCAGTATTTT. This codes for CASSRGKGSTDTQYF.

This clonotype was observed at least ten times. V and J are TRBV29-1 and TRBJ2-3, with 15 nucleotides matching TRBD2. V shed 6 bases and J 4 bases; nucleotides not matched to a gene: 8. Germline V gene lookup returns CDR1 SQVTM and CDR2 ANQGSEA. The CDR3 totals 16 residues. The CDR3 here is CSVRTSGGARADTQYF. In DNA, the CDR3 is TGCAGCGTGAGGACTAGCGGGGGGGCCCGGGCAGATACGCAGTATTTT.

There are many counts of this clonotype. The rearrangement links TRBV20-1 to TRBJ2-3; 11 nucleotides line up with TRBD2. This CDR3 has 17 residues. With 1 base clipped from V and 2 bases from J, the junction kept 8 bases outside the gene matches. The germline gives CDR1 DFQATT, CDR2 SNEGSKA (reference sequence). DNA for the CDR3: TGCAGTGCTAGAGGCCCCCCGGGACTAGCGGACACAGATACGCAGTATTTT. Translating it yields CSARGPPGLADTDTQYF.

The chain recombines TRBV4-1 with TRBJ2-7; TRBD2 agrees at 8 bases. Germline CDR1 is MGHRA and CDR2 is YSYEKL. This CDR3 is 19 amino acids long. V dropped 3 bases and J dropped 2; count of bases not matched to a gene: 18. CDR3 sequence (DNA): TGCGCCAGCAGCCAGGGTTCGCGGAGGCATAGCGGGGTTACCTACGAGCAGTACTTC. Its protein is CASSQGSRRHSGVTYEQYF.